Presented here are 27 T cell receptor beta chains from one specimen sequenced in a study of CD8 T cells in ankylosing spondylitis. One entry per CDR3 protein results from TCRdb running MiXCR on the 5' RACE reads. The sample lists roughly 700,000 distinct CDR3 sequences; under 20% were seen once. Their target antigens are unknown. Overall study results and limits: Characteristic of ankylosing spondylitis blood, it appeared, was a TCR beta motif comprising about 8 highly homologous variants.

Specimen: blood, either unsorted or a sorted T cell fraction (not recorded which). The receptor source for this set is a male donor with ankylosing spondylitis.

The V and J genes are TRBV4-1 and TRBJ1-4, with TRBD1 as a possible D gene (6 bases). Germline CDR1 and CDR2: MGHRA and YSYEKL. V shed 3 bases and J shed 8 bases, with 19 bases lying between them. The length of the CDR3 is 16 residues. The CDR3 bases are TGCGCCAGCAGCCAGCTCCCGGGGCAGGGGCGGGAAAAACTGTTTTTT. Translation gives CASSQLPGQGREKLFF.

This clonotype was picked up a small number of times. The genes are TRBV12-3 or TRBV12-4 and TRBJ1-2; 10 bases are a match to TRBD1. The CDR3 is made up of 14 amino acids. The junction had 4 bases not matched to a gene; V was cut back by 7 bases and J by 2 bases. For the CDR3, the DNA is TGTGCCAGCAAACCGGGACAGGGGAACTATGGCTACACCTTC. It encodes CASKPGQGNYGYTF.

The chain uses TRBV18 and TRBJ2-1; D remains unclear. V lost 1 base and J lost 3, with 13 bases in between. Germline CDR1 reads KGHSH; CDR2 reads LQKENI. The CDR3 has 16 amino acids. The DNA of the CDR3 is TGTGCCAGCTCACCACAGGCCCGCTACCGCTACAATGAGCAGTTCTTC. Protein product: CASSPQARYRYNEQFF.

The rearrangement joins TRBV25-1 to TRBJ2-5, with D maybe TRBD1 (5 bases). V lost 5 bases and J 5 bases, leaving 12 bases between the germline ends. Germline lookup yields CDR1 MGHDK and CDR2 SYGVNS. The CDR3 sequence is 13 residues long. CDR3 amino acids: CASSTRVRETQYF. The CDR3 DNA reads as TGTGCCAGCAGTACCAGGGTGCGGGAGACCCAGTACTTC.

The rearrangement uses TRBV12-3 or TRBV12-4 and TRBJ1-2, with a possible D match to TRBD1 (6 bases). The CDR3 runs 16 residues. Deletions cut 3 bases from V and 4 bases from J, with 18 bases between. This chain's CDR3 is CASSLGEGGPVYGYTF. The CDR3 coding sequence is TGTGCCAGCAGTTTGGGGGAGGGGGGACCGGTCTATGGCTACACCTTC.

This clonotype was seen repeatedly, ten times or more. This chain links TRBV29-1 with TRBJ2-2; 14 positions agree with TRBD2. The CDR3 runs to 16 residues. CDR1 is SQVTM, CDR2 ANQGSEA, per germline. After removal of 7 bases from V and 1 base from J, the junction contained 5 bases not matched to a gene. In DNA form, the CDR3 reads TGCAGCGGCTCCGGGACTAGCGGGGGGAACACCGGGGAGCTGTTTTTT. Amino acids: CSGSGTSGGNTGELFF.

In this sample, this clonotype turned up many times. This chain links TRBV29-1 with TRBJ2-3; D might be TRBD1 (6 bases). V was cut by 3 bases and J by 6 bases, with 19 bases left in between. The CDR3 has 15 amino acids. Germline V lookup: CDR1 SQVTM, CDR2 ANQGSEA. CDR3 in DNA: TGCAGCGTTGACGACAGGACGAGGAGGCACGATACGCAGTATTTT. This codes for CSVDDRTRRHDTQYF.

The J gene is TRBJ2-7, the V gene TRBV7-8; D possibly corresponds to TRBD2 (6 bases). Per germline, CDR1 SGHVS and CDR2 FQNEAQ. The CDR3 spans 15 residues. V was cut by 0 bases and J by 2 bases, with 11 bases left in between. CDR3 in DNA: TGTGCCAGCAGCTTAGCGGGAGGCCTGCCCTACGAGCAGTACTTC. Protein product: CASSLAGGLPYEQYF. Supplemented by reference TRBV7-8 and TRBJ2-7, the full variable domain reads GAGVSQSPRYKVAKRGQDVALRCDPISGHVSLFWYQQALGQGPEFLTYFQNEAQLDKSGLPSDRFFAERPEGSVSTLKIQRTQQEDSAVYLCASSLAGGLPYEQYFGPGTRLTVT.

This clonotype has only a few counts. V and J are TRBV14 and TRBJ2-3; TRBD2 agrees at 10 bases. V was clipped by 5 bases and J by 5 bases; unmatched bases: 10. The germline V gene encodes CDR1 SGHDN and CDR2 FVKESK. The CDR3 has 16 residues. The CDR3 sequence: CASSSLTSGRKDTQYF. CDR3 in DNA: TGTGCCAGCAGCTCCCTGACTAGCGGGCGAAAAGATACGCAGTATTTT. The entire variable domain, with the rest obtained from reference TRBV14 and TRBJ2-3, is as follows: EAGVTQFPSHSVIEKGQTVTLRCDPISGHDNLYWYRRVMGKEIKFLLHFVKESKQDESGMPNNRFLAERTGGTYSTLKVQPAELEDSGVYFCASSSLTSGRKDTQYFGPGTRLTVL.

Only a few counts were recorded for this clonotype. The J gene is TRBJ1-5, the V gene TRBV27; D call uncertain. The CDR3 loop spans 12 amino acids. The ends were cut back, 8 bases at V and 2 bases at J, with 7 bases in the middle. CDR1 and CDR2 from the germline V gene are MNHEY and SMNVEV (reference sequence). CDR3 nucleotide sequence: TGTGCCAGCGGGATCGGCAATCAGCCCCAGCATTTT. Residues: CASGIGNQPQHF.

This sequence joins TRBV3-1 and TRBJ2-1; D not resolved. The CDR3 totals 12 residues. Looked up from germline, CDR1 is LGHDT and CDR2 is YNNKEL (reference sequence). V lost 1 base and J lost 9, with 7 bases in between. The CDR3 DNA reads as TGTGCCAGCAGCCAAGTCCGGACTGAGCAGTTCTTC. It encodes CASSQVRTEQFF.

This clonotype was detected a few times. The chain couples TRBV28 to TRBJ2-7; 12 bases are a match to TRBD2. The length of the CDR3 is 16 residues. Germline-derived CDR1 and CDR2 are MDHEN and SYDVKM. The J segment lost 4 bases and the V segment lost 5 bases, leaving 9 bases of the junction unmatched. CDR3 sequence: CASSTWTSGIIYEQYF. CDR3 nucleotide sequence: TGTGCCAGCAGTACATGGACTAGCGGGATCATATACGAGCAGTACTTC. The whole variable domain, remainder taken from reference TRBV28 and TRBJ2-7, is DVKVTQSSRYLVKRTGEKVFLECVQDMDHENMFWYRQDPGLGLRLIYFSYDVKMKEKGDIPEGYSVSREKKERFSLILESASTNQTSMYLCASSTWTSGIIYEQYFGPGTRLTVT.

J is TRBJ2-7 and V is TRBV9; D is unclear. Per the germline V gene, CDR1 is SGDLS and CDR2 is YYNGEE. This CDR3 is 15 amino acids long. V lost 1 base and J 2 bases, leaving 13 bases between the germline ends. The CDR3 nucleotides read TGTGCCAGCAGCGTACGTCCAGGCTATACCTACGAGCAGTACTTC. Translated, it gives CASSVRPGYTYEQYF.

This clonotype was found a few times. V is TRBV5-1 and J is TRBJ2-1; weak D call: TRBD1 (5 bases). The V gene lost 2 bases and the J gene lost 7 bases, with 13 bases spanning the gap. The CDR3 consists of 14 residues. Germline V gene sequence: CDR1 SGHRS, CDR2 YFSETQ. The CDR3 DNA is TGCGCCAGCAGCTTTCGGGTCGACAGAAATGAGCAGTTCTTC. Protein: CASSFRVDRNEQFF.

The rearrangement joins TRBV5-1 to TRBJ2-7, with D maybe TRBD1 (5 bases). V shed 3 bases and J shed 2 bases, with 12 bases lying between them. This CDR3 contains 14 residues. CDR1 and CDR2 from the germline V gene are SGHRS and YFSETQ. The CDR3 is CASSSTAGTYEQYF. The CDR3 DNA follows: TGCGCCAGCAGCTCGACGGCAGGGACCTACGAGCAGTACTTC.

This clonotype occurred a few times. The chain carries TRBV7-2 and TRBJ1-4; no definite D call. The V gene lost 1 base and the J gene lost 8 bases, with 14 bases spanning the gap. The CDR3 length is 15 residues. The germline V gene encodes CDR1 SGHTA and CDR2 FQGNSA. The CDR3 DNA is TGTGCCAGCAGCTTAGTAAGGAATACCAGGGAAAAACTGTTTTTT. Encoded protein: CASSLVRNTREKLFF.

This clonotype was seen only a few times. J is TRBJ1-5 and V is TRBV27, with D uncertain. V was pared by 5 bases and J by 5 bases, with 16 bases between. Germline CDR1 is MNHEY and CDR2 is SMNVEV (reference sequence). The CDR3 sequence is 15 residues long. The CDR3 spells CASSLRTATDQPQHF. The DNA of the CDR3 is TGTGCCAGCAGTCTTCGGACCGCAACCGATCAGCCCCAGCATTTT.

The chain combines TRBV29-1 with TRBJ2-5; D gene uncertain. V lost 4 bases and J 2 bases, leaving 8 bases between the germline ends. Germline CDR1 and CDR2: SQVTM and ANQGSEA. This CDR3 region has 12 residues. For the CDR3, the DNA is TGCAGCGTTGCAACGGATCAAGAGACCCAGTACTTC. Translated, it gives CSVATDQETQYF.

This clonotype was seen a handful of times. The J gene is TRBJ1-5, the V gene TRBV12-3 or TRBV12-4; 8 bases agree with TRBD1. CDR3 length equals 16 residues. V shed 6 bases and J 2 bases; nucleotides not matched to a gene: 9. The CDR3 loop reads CASSLGQGSGNQPQHF. In nucleotides, the CDR3 is TGTGCCAGCAGCCTTGGACAGGGTTCGGGCAATCAGCCCCAGCATTTT.

V and J are TRBV20-1 and TRBJ2-7; D remains ambiguous. Trimming left V 0 bases short and J 8 bases short, with 14 bases between. This CDR3 has 13 residues. In germline, CDR1 is DFQATT, CDR2 SNEGSKA (reference sequence). The CDR3 protein is CSARDLAEPQQYF. The CDR3 nucleotides are TGCAGTGCTAGAGATCTGGCCGAACCCCAGCAGTACTTC.

V usage is TRBV29-1 and J usage is TRBJ2-7, with D unresolved. Trimming took 5 bases from V and 2 from J, leaving 10 bases between them. The CDR3 runs to 12 residues. In germline, CDR1 is SQVTM, CDR2 ANQGSEA. This CDR3 is CSVYDTAYEQYF. The CDR3 DNA reads as TGCAGCGTTTATGACACTGCCTACGAGCAGTACTTC.

This clonotype showed up just a few times. The rearrangement links TRBV15 to TRBJ2-5; 8 bases fit TRBD1. CDR1 is LNHNV, CDR2 YYDKDF, per germline (reference sequence). CDR3 length equals 14 residues. The ends lost 5 bases at V and 0 bases at J; junction bases unmatched: 2. This CDR3 reads CATSRGQDQETQYF. CDR3 nucleotides: TGTGCCACCAGCCGGGGACAGGACCAAGAGACCCAGTACTTC.

The rearrangement uses TRBV2 and TRBJ1-6; 9 bases line up with TRBD1. The CDR3 extends over 13 amino acids. CDR1 SNHLY and CDR2 FYNNEI come from the germline V gene. The V segment lost 11 bases and the J segment 8 bases; nucleotides outside the gene matches: 7. DNA for the CDR3: TGTGCCGGGACCGGGACAGGGTATTCACCCCTCCACTTT. Encoded protein: CAGTGTGYSPLHF.

This clonotype showed up just a few times. The chain combines TRBV20-1 with TRBJ1-5; the match to TRBD1 covers 7 bases. J lost 4 bases, V lost 3 bases, and 6 bases had no gene match. CDR3 length: 14 amino acids. CDR1 is DFQATT and CDR2 is SNEGSKA in the germline V gene (reference sequence). This CDR3 reads CSARAGGPNQPQHF. CDR3 sequence (DNA): TGCAGTGCTAGGGCAGGGGGTCCGAATCAGCCCCAGCATTTT.

This chain links TRBV20-1 with TRBJ1-1; D unresolved. The V end lost 4 bases, the J end lost 6 bases, and 12 bases lay between the germline ends. From germline, CDR1 is DFQATT and CDR2 SNEGSKA (reference sequence). CDR3 length: 12 amino acids. The CDR3 DNA sequence: TGCAGTGCTACCTCTGAGCTGGCTGAAGCTTTCTTT. Its protein is CSATSELAEAFF.

This clonotype has just a few counts. V is TRBV4-3 and J is TRBJ1-2; D is unclear. V was trimmed by 4 bases and J by 2 bases, leaving 17 bases between them. The CDR3 consists of 16 residues. CDR1 is LGHNA and CDR2 is YSLEER in the germline V gene. The CDR3: CASSPLDVPGNYGYTF. CDR3 nucleotides: TGCGCCAGCAGCCCCTTGGACGTACCCGGGAACTATGGCTACACCTTC.

There are many counts of this clonotype. Here the CDR3 DNA reads TGCAGTGCTATTAAGGGAAACCTCTATGGCTACACCTTC. This encodes CSAIKGNLYGYTF. The V call is TRBV20-1, the J call TRBJ1-2; D remains unclear. Between the trimmed V and J ends, which lost 4 bases and 4 bases, there was a span of 13 bases. Germline V gene sequence: CDR1 DFQATT, CDR2 SNEGSKA (reference sequence). This CDR3 comprises 13 residues.